This T cell receptor beta chain is from a study of metastatic and nonmetastatic thyroid tumors. The study's findings and limits: As reported, TCR beta diversity in blood and tumor was significantly higher in malignant thyroid tumors than in benign nodules.

With regard to this clone: What it binds is unknown.

As originally analysed: To classify distant metastasis in papillary thyroid cancer, a model was built from CDR3 differences across clinicopathological groups. Via MiXCR, TCRdb re-called the PCR reads. TCRdb's processing, not the authors', yielded these V and J calls. The profile shows about 38,000 clones, around 43% of them singletons. Thyroid surgery was performed in patients who had received no treatment beforehand. Looked up from germline, CDR1 is MNHNS and CDR2 is SASEGT. With V trimmed by 7 bases and J by 5 bases, 5 bases remained unmatched. CDR3 length: 13 amino acids. The clonotype comes from a male donor with papillary thyroid cancer or a benign thyroid nodule (not recorded which). Some clones in this sample may be carry-over from other donors' samples. Sequenced: tumor tissue. The V call is TRBV6-1, the J call TRBJ2-7; 10 bases align to TRBD2. The CDR3 bases are TGTGCCAGCAAGGCTAGCGGGAGTGACGAGCAGTACTTC. Its protein is CASKASGSDEQYF.